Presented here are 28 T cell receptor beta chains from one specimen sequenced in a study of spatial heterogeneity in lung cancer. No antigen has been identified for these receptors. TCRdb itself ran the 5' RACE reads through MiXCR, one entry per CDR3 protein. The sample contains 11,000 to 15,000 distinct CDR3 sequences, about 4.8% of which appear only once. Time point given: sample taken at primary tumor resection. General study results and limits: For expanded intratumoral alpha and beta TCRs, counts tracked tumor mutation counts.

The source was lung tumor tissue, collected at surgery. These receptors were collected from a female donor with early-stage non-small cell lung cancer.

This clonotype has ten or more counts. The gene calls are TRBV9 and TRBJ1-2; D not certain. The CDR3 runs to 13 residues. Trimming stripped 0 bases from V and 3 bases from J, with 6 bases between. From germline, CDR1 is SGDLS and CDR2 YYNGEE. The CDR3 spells CASSVGADYGYTF. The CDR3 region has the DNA TGTGCCAGCAGCGTAGGGGCAGACTATGGCTACACCTTC.

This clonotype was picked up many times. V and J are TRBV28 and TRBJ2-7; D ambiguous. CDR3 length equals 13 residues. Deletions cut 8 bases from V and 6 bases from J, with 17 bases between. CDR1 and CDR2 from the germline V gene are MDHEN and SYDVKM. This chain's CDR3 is CASVPQVGLEQYF. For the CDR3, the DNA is TGTGCCAGCGTGCCCCAGGTCGGCCTCGAGCAGTACTTC.

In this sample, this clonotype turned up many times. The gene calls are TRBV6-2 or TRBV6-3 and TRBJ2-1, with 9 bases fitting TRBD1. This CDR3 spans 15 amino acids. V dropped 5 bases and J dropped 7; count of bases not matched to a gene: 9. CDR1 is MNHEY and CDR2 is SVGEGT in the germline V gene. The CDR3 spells CASSLWTGASNEQFF. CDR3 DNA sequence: TGTGCCAGCAGTCTCTGGACAGGGGCGAGTAATGAGCAGTTCTTC.

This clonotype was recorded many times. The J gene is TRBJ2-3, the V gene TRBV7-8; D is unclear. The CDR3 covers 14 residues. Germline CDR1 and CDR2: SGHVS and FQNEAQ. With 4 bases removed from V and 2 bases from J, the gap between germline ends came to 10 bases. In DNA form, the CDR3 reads TGTGCCAGCAGCTCGTCTTACCCCACAGATACGCAGTATTTT. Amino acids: CASSSSYPTDTQYF.

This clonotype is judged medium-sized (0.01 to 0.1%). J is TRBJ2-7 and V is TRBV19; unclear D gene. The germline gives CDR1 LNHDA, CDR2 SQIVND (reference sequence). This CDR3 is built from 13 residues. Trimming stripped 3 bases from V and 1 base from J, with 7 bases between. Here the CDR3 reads CASSITVSYEQYF. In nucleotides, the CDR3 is TGTGCCAGTAGTATCACAGTTTCCTACGAGCAGTACTTC.

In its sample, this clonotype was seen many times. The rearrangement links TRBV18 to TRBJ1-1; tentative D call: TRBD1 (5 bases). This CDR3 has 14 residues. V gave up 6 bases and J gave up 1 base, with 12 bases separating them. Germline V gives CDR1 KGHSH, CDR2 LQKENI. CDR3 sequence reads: CASSIDRKNTEAFF. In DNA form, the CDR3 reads TGTGCCAGCTCTATCGACAGAAAGAACACTGAAGCTTTCTTT.

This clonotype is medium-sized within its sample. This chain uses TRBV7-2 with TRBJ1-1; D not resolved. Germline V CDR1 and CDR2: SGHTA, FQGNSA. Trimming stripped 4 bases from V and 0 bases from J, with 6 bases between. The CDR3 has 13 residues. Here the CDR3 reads CASSSTMNTEAFF. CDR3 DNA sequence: TGTGCCAGCAGCTCGACAATGAACACTGAAGCTTTCTTT.

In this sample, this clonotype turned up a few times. This chain's CDR3 is CASSLPKNIPAYEQYF. CDR3 DNA sequence: TGTGCCAGCAGCCTGCCCAAGAATATCCCGGCCTACGAGCAGTACTTC. The gene calls are TRBV7-9 and TRBJ2-7; no firm D call. Germline CDR1 SEHNR, CDR2 FQNEAQ (reference sequence). There are 16 residues in the CDR3. Trimming stripped 5 bases from V and 2 bases from J, with 19 bases between. Full variable domain (missing parts from reference TRBV7-9 and TRBJ2-7): DTGVSQNPRHKITKRGQNVTFRCDPISEHNRLYWYRQTLGQGPEFLTYFQNEAQLEKSRLLSDRFSAERPKGSFSTLEIQRTEQGDSAMYLCASSLPKNIPAYEQYFGPGTRLTVT.

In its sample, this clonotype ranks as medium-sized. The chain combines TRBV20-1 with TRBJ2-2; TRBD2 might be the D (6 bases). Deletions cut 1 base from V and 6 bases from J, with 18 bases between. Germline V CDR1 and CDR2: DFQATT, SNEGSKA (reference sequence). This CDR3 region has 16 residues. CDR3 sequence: CSARALRLIAAGELFF. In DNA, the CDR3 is TGCAGTGCTAGAGCTCTTCGTCTTATAGCGGCCGGGGAGCTGTTTTTT.

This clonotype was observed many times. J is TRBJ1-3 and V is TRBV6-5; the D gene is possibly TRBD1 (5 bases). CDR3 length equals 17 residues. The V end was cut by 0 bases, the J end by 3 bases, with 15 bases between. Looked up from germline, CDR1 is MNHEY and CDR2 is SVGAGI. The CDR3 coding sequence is TGTGCCAGCAGTTACTCAGAGGGCGACAGACTTGGAAACACCATATATTTT. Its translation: CASSYSEGDRLGNTIYF.

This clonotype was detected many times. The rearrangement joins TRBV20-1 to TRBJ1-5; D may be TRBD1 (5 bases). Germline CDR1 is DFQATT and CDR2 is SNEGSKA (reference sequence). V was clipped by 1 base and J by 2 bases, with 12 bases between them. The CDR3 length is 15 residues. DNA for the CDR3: TGCAGTGCTAGAGTGGCAGGGAGAGGCAATCAGCCCCAGCATTTT. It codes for CSARVAGRGNQPQHF.

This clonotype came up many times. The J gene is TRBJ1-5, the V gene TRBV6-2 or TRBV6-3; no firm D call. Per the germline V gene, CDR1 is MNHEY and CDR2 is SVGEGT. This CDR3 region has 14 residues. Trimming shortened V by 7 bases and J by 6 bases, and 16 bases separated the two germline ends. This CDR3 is CASTKIRYGQPQHF. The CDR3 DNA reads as TGTGCCAGCACCAAGATCCGTTACGGTCAGCCCCAGCATTTT.

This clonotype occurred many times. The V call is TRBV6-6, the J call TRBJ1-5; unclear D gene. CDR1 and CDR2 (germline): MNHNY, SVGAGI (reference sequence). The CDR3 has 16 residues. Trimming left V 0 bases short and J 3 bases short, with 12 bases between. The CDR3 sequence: CASSYSLGIDNQPQHF. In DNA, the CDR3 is TGTGCCAGCAGTTACTCATTAGGTATAGACAATCAGCCCCAGCATTTT.

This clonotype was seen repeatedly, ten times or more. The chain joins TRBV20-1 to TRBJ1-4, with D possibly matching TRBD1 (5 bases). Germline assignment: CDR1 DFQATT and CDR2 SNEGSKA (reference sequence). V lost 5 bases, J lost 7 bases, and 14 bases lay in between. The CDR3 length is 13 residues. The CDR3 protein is CSAWDPHGEKLFF. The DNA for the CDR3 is TGCAGTGCTTGGGACCCACATGGTGAAAAACTGTTTTTT.

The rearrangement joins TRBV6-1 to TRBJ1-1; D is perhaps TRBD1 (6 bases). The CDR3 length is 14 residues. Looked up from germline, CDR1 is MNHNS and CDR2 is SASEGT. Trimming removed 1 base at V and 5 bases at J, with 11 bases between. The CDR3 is CASSEGTARTEAFF. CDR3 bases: TGTGCCAGCAGTGAAGGGACAGCACGAACTGAAGCTTTCTTT.

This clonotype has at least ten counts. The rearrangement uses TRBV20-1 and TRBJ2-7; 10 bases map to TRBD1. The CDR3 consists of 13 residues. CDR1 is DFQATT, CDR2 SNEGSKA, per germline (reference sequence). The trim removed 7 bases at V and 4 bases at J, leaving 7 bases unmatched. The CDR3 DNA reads TGCAGTGTGCCCGACAGGGGGCGATACGAGCAGTACTTC. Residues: CSVPDRGRYEQYF.

CDR3 region: CASSLTRDQPQHF. The CDR3 nucleotides read TGTGCCAGCAGCTTAACAAGGGATCAGCCCCAGCATTTT. The V and J genes are TRBV7-3 and TRBJ1-5; D gene uncertain. The CDR3 loop spans 13 amino acids. In germline, CDR1 is SGHTA, CDR2 FQGTGA. The V end was cut by 0 bases, the J end by 5 bases, with 5 bases between.

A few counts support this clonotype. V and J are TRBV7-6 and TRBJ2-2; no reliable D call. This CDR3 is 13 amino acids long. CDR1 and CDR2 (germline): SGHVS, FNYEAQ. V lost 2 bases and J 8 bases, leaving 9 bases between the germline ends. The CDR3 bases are TGTGCCAGCAGCTTATTTGGCTTAGGGGAGCTGTTTTTT. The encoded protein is CASSLFGLGELFF.

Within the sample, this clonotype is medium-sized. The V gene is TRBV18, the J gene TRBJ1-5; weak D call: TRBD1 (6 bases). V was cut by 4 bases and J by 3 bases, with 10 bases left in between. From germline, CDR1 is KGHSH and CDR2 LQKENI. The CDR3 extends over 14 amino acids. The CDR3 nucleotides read TGTGCCAGCTCACAGGGGGGCCCCAATCAGCCCCAGCATTTT. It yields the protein CASSQGGPNQPQHF.

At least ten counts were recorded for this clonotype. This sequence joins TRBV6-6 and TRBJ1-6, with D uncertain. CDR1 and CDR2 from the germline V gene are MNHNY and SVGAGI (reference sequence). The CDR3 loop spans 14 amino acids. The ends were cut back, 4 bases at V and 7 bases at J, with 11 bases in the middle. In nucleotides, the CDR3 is TGTGCCAGCAGTTCCGATCGTGTAAATTCACCCCTCCACTTT. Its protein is CASSSDRVNSPLHF.

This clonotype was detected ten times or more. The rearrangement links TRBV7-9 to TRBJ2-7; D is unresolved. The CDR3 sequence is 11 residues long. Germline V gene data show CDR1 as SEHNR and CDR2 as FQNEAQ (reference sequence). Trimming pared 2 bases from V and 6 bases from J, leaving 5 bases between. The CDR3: CASSLFLEQYF. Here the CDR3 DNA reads TGTGCCAGCAGCTTATTTCTCGAGCAGTACTTC. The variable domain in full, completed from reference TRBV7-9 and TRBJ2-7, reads DTGVSQNPRHKITKRGQNVTFRCDPISEHNRLYWYRQTLGQGPEFLTYFQNEAQLEKSRLLSDRFSAERPKGSFSTLEIQRTEQGDSAMYLCASSLFLEQYFGPGTRLTVT.

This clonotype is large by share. The CDR3 region is CSAARASNTGELFF. CDR3 in DNA: TGCAGCGCCGCCCGAGCGTCGAACACCGGGGAGCTGTTTTTT. The rearrangement joins TRBV29-1 to TRBJ2-2; D remains ambiguous. Trimming took off 7 bases at V and 0 bases at J, with 12 bases between the two ends. Germline CDR1 SQVTM, CDR2 ANQGSEA. CDR3 length equals 14 residues.

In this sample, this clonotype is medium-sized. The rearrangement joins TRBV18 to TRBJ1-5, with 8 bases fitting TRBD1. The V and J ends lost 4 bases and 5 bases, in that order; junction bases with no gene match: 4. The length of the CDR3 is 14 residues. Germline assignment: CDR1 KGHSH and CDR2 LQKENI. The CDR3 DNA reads TGTGCCAGCTCACGACAGGGGTTGGATCAGCCCCAGCATTTT. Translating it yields CASSRQGLDQPQHF.

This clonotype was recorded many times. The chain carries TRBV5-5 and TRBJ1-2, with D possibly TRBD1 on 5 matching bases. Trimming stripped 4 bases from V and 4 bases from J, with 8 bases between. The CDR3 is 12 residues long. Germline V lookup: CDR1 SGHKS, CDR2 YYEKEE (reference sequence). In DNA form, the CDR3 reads TGTGCCAGCAGCCCAGGGACCTATGGCTACACCTTC. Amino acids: CASSPGTYGYTF.

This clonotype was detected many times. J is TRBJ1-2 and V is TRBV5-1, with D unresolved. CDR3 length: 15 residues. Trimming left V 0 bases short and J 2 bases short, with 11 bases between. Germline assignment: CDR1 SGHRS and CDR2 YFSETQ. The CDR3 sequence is CASSLVPGLNYGYTF. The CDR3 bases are TGCGCCAGCAGCTTGGTTCCGGGTCTGAACTATGGCTACACCTTC. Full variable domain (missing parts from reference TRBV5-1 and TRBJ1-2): KAGVTQTPRYLIKTRGQQVTLSCSPISGHRSVSWYQQTPGQGLQFLFEYFSETQRNKGNFPGRFSGRQFSNSRSEMNVSTLELGDSALYLCASSLVPGLNYGYTFGSGTRLTVV.

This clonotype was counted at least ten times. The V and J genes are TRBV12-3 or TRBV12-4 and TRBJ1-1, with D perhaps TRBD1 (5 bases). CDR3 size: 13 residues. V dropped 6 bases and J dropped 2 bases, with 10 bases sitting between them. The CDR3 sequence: CASRNQGNTEAFF. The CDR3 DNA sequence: TGTGCCAGCAGGAACCAGGGTAACACTGAAGCTTTCTTT.

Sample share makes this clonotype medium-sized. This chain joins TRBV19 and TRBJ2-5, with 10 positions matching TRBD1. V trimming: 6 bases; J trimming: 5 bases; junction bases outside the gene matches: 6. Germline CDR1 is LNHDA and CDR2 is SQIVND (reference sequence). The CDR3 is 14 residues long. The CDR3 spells CASRGTGEGETQYF. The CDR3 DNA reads TGTGCCAGTAGGGGGACAGGGGAAGGCGAGACCCAGTACTTC.

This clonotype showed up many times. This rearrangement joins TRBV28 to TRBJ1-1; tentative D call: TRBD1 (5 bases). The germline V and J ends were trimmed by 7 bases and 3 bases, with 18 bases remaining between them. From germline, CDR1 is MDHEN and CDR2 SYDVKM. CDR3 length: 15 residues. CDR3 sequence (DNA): TGTGCCAGCACCCCCGGGGAGGGGTGGCACACTGAAGCTTTCTTT. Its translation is CASTPGEGWHTEAFF. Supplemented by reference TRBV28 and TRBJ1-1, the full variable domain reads DVKVTQSSRYLVKRTGEKVFLECVQDMDHENMFWYRQDPGLGLRLIYFSYDVKMKEKGDIPEGYSVSREKKERFSLILESASTNQTSMYLCASTPGEGWHTEAFFGQGTRLTVV.